The rows below give T cell receptor beta chains drawn from one sample of a study of blood T cell repertoires in COVID-19. Assay: immunoSEQ multiplex PCR; the TCRdb copy retains only in-frame clones and omits some. The sample contains over 200,000 clones, around nine tenths of which appear only once. The sample taken for sequencing was peripheral blood. The receptor set was obtained from a man between 60 and 75 years old with COVID-19, enrolled during active disease. Each CDR3 is given with its conserved first and last residue. Fields, in order: J gene, D gene, V gene, clone size, CDR3 length, CDR3 protein, CDR3 DNA. D genes are given only for firm matches. Not every row has a clone size; where given, it reads once, few, many or a size class.

J: TRBJ2-1
D: NA
V: TRBV9
size: NA
length: 16
CDR3: CASSVVGQGGYNEQFF
DNA: TGTGCCAGCAGCGTAGTGGGGCAGGGTGGATACAATGAGCAGTTCTTC

J: TRBJ1-3
D: TRBD1
V: TRBV5-1
size: NA
length: 16
CDR3: CASSPRTGGTGNTIYF
DNA: TGCGCCAGCAGCCCTAGAACAGGGGGCACTGGAAACACCATATATTTT

J: TRBJ2-7
D: NA
V: TRBV19
size: NA
length: 19
CDR3: CASSIDRGGDPRTFNEQYF
DNA: TGTGCCAGTAGTATAGATCGTGGAGGGGACCCCAGGACATTCAACGAGCAGTACTTC

J: TRBJ1-2
D: NA
V: TRBV5-1
size: NA
length: 15
CDR3: CASSLAAGPGYGYTF
DNA: TGCGCCAGCAGCTTGGCCGCAGGGCCGGGCTATGGCTACACCTTC

J: TRBJ2-7
D: TRBD1
V: TRBV7-9
size: NA
length: 15
CDR3: CASSSNRGNTYEQYF
DNA: TGTGCCAGCAGCTCAAACAGGGGAAACACCTACGAGCAGTACTTC

J: TRBJ1-2
D: TRBD1
V: TRBV6-5
size: NA
length: 15
CDR3: CASSTRDREFLGYTF
DNA: TGTGCCAGCAGCACGCGGGACAGGGAATTCCTTGGCTACACCTTC

J: TRBJ1-2
D: TRBD1
V: TRBV7-9
size: NA
length: 16
CDR3: CASSWGQPQTNYGYTF
DNA: TGTGCCAGCAGCTGGGGACAGCCACAGACTAACTATGGCTACACCTTC

J: TRBJ1-4
D: TRBD1
V: TRBV28
size: NA
length: 14
CDR3: CASRTTGGYEKLFF
DNA: TGTGCCAGCAGAACGACAGGGGGCTATGAAAAACTGTTTTTT

J: TRBJ2-5
D: NA
V: TRBV6-2/TRBV6-3
size: few
length: 13
CDR3: CASSWGSQETQYF
DNA: TGTGCCAGCAGTTGGGGCAGTCAAGAGACCCAGTACTTC

J: TRBJ2-7
D: NA
V: TRBV2
size: NA
length: 15
CDR3: CASSPATSGSYEQYF
DNA: TGTGCCAGCAGTCCCGCTACTAGTGGGTCCTACGAGCAGTACTTC

J: TRBJ1-3
D: TRBD1
V: TRBV7-9
size: NA
length: 14
CDR3: CASSEGGSGNTIYF
DNA: TGTGCCAGCAGCGAAGGGGGCAGTGGAAACACCATATATTTT

J: TRBJ2-1
D: TRBD1
V: TRBV15
size: NA
length: 15
CDR3: CATSRGMDRADEQFF
DNA: TGTGCCACCAGCAGAGGGATGGACAGGGCCGATGAGCAGTTCTTC

J: TRBJ1-1
D: NA
V: TRBV18
size: NA
length: 16
CDR3: CASSPGGGSMNTEAFF
DNA: TGTGCCAGCTCACCCGGTGGGGGCTCCATGAACACTGAAGCTTTCTTT

J: TRBJ2-3
D: TRBD2
V: TRBV29-1
size: NA
length: 11
CDR3: CSVGGEDTQYF
DNA: TGCAGCGTGGGGGGGGAAGATACGCAGTATTTT

J: TRBJ1-2
D: NA
V: TRBV7-9
size: NA
length: 13
CDR3: CASSFSGGYGYTF
DNA: TGTGCCAGCAGCTTTTCAGGAGGGTACGGCTACACCTTC

J: TRBJ2-3
D: TRBD2
V: TRBV10-2
size: NA
length: 14
CDR3: CASSVSGGTDTQYF
DNA: TGCGCCAGCAGTGTAAGCGGGGGCACAGATACGCAGTATTTT

J: TRBJ1-5
D: NA
V: TRBV27
size: NA
length: 16
CDR3: CASSLFGGVSNQPQHF
DNA: TGTGCCAGCAGTTTATTTGGGGGGGTGAGCAATCAGCCCCAGCATTTT

J: TRBJ2-2
D: NA
V: TRBV19
size: NA
length: 14
CDR3: CASGGQSNTGELFF
DNA: TGTGCCAGTGGGGGACAATCGAACACCGGGGAGCTGTTTTTT

J: TRBJ2-1
D: NA
V: TRBV5-4
size: NA
length: 14
CDR3: CASSLSQRGHEQFF
DNA: TGTGCCAGCAGTTTGAGCCAACGAGGCCATGAGCAGTTCTTC

J: TRBJ2-6
D: NA
V: TRBV30
size: NA
length: 14
CDR3: CAWNPRAGANVLTF
DNA: TGTGCCTGGAACCCCAGGGCCGGGGCCAACGTCCTGACTTTC

J: TRBJ1-6
D: TRBD1
V: TRBV28
size: NA
length: 13
CDR3: CASSRQGNSPLHF
DNA: TGTGCCAGCAGTCGACAGGGGAATTCACCCCTCCACTTT

J: TRBJ2-2
D: NA
V: TRBV13
size: NA
length: 17
CDR3: CASSFDLGQGRTGELFF
DNA: TGTGCCAGCAGCTTTGACCTCGGCCAGGGAAGGACCGGGGAGCTGTTTTTT

J: TRBJ1-3
D: TRBD1
V: TRBV27
size: NA
length: 15
CDR3: CASSPRGLVGNTIYF
DNA: TGTGCCAGCAGTCCCAGGGGGCTTGTTGGAAACACCATATATTTT

J: TRBJ2-3
D: NA
V: TRBV27
size: NA
length: 15
CDR3: CASSPSGSGPDTQYF
DNA: TGTGCCAGCAGTCCCTCGGGGAGCGGTCCAGATACGCAGTATTTT

J: TRBJ1-6
D: TRBD1
V: TRBV6-2/TRBV6-3
size: once
length: 15
CDR3: CASSYLTGTNSPLHF
DNA: TGTGCCAGCAGTTATCTGACAGGGACGAATTCACCCCTCCACTTT

J: TRBJ2-2
D: NA
V: TRBV7-6
size: NA
length: 17
CDR3: CASRPNARGSSTGELFF
DNA: TGTGCCAGCAGACCCAACGCCAGGGGATCGTCCACCGGGGAGCTGTTTTTT

J: TRBJ2-1
D: NA
V: TRBV27
size: once
length: 16
CDR3: CASRTVGQNGYNEQFF
DNA: TGTGCCAGCAGGACGGTAGGACAGAATGGGTACAATGAGCAGTTCTTC

J: TRBJ1-2
D: NA
V: TRBV18
size: NA
length: 13
CDR3: CASSLDSSYGYTF
DNA: TGTGCCAGCTCACTCGACAGCTCCTATGGCTACACCTTC

J: TRBJ2-5
D: NA
V: TRBV7-2
size: once
length: 14
CDR3: CASSITRDYVTQYF
DNA: TGTGCCAGCAGTATTACTAGGGATTATGTGACCCAGTACTTC

J: TRBJ2-1
D: NA
V: TRBV7-9
size: NA
length: 15
CDR3: CASSPSTLRTGEQFF
DNA: TGTGCCAGCAGCCCGTCGACCCTGCGCACAGGTGAGCAGTTCTTC

J: TRBJ2-2
D: NA
V: TRBV19
size: NA
length: 14
CDR3: CASSPPRTAGELFF
DNA: TGTGCCAGTAGTCCCCCTCGGACAGCCGGGGAGCTGTTTTTT

J: TRBJ1-1
D: NA
V: TRBV30
size: NA
length: 17
CDR3: CAWSVPFRGVRITEAFF
DNA: TGTGCCTGGAGTGTACCGTTTCGGGGAGTTCGGATCACTGAAGCTTTCTTT

J: TRBJ1-2
D: TRBD1
V: TRBV7-2
size: once
length: 15
CDR3: CASSPGQGNNYGYTF
DNA: TGTGCCAGCAGCCCGGGACAGGGGAATAACTATGGCTACACCTTC

J: TRBJ1-5
D: NA
V: TRBV6-5
size: NA
length: 14
CDR3: CASIGTGGNQPQHF
DNA: TGTGCCAGCATTGGAACGGGAGGCAATCAGCCCCAGCATTTT

J: TRBJ2-7
D: NA
V: TRBV28
size: NA
length: 14
CDR3: CASTQDLALREQYF
DNA: TGTGCCAGCACCCAGGATCTAGCTTTGCGCGAGCAGTACTTC

J: TRBJ2-7
D: TRBD2
V: TRBV5-1
size: once
length: 17
CDR3: CASSVSFGTSVSYEQYF
DNA: TGCGCCAGCAGCGTTTCTTTCGGGACTAGCGTATCCTACGAGCAGTACTTC

J: TRBJ1-5
D: TRBD1
V: TRBV18
size: NA
length: 15
CDR3: CASSPQGAGQEPQHF
DNA: TGTGCCAGCTCACCGCAGGGGGCGGGGCAGGAGCCCCAGCATTTT

J: TRBJ1-1
D: TRBD1
V: TRBV28
size: NA
length: 15
CDR3: CASSSGDRDRTEAFF
DNA: TGTGCCAGCAGTTCAGGGGACAGGGATCGCACTGAAGCTTTCTTT

J: TRBJ1-2
D: NA
V: TRBV25-1
size: NA
length: 12
CDR3: CASSTGTYGYTF
DNA: TGTGCCAGCAGTACGGGTACCTATGGCTACACCTTC

J: TRBJ2-2
D: NA
V: TRBV27
size: NA
length: 15
CDR3: CASSPTRVIAGELFF
DNA: TGTGCCAGCAGTCCAACCCGGGTTATCGCCGGGGAGCTGTTTTTT

J: TRBJ2-3
D: TRBD1
V: TRBV27
size: NA
length: 16
CDR3: CASSLGTGGATDTQYF
DNA: TGTGCCAGCAGCCTCGGGACAGGGGGCGCGACAGATACGCAGTATTTT

J: TRBJ2-1
D: NA
V: TRBV12-2
size: NA
length: 17
CDR3: CASREVAGVRSYNEQFF
DNA: TGTGCAAGTCGCGAGGTAGCGGGAGTCCGATCCTACAATGAGCAGTTCTTC

J: TRBJ2-5
D: NA
V: TRBV7-2
size: NA
length: 16
CDR3: CASSSQVIGGPETQYF
DNA: TGTGCCAGCAGCTCCCAGGTGATAGGGGGTCCAGAGACCCAGTACTTC

J: TRBJ1-5
D: NA
V: TRBV18
size: once
length: 14
CDR3: CASAKGGGDQPQHF
DNA: TGTGCCAGCGCCAAGGGCGGGGGTGATCAGCCCCAGCATTTT

J: TRBJ2-1
D: TRBD1
V: TRBV4-3
size: NA
length: 17
CDR3: CASSHLPGTGGYNEQFF
DNA: TGCGCCAGCAGCCACCTCCCCGGGACAGGGGGCTACAATGAGCAGTTCTTC